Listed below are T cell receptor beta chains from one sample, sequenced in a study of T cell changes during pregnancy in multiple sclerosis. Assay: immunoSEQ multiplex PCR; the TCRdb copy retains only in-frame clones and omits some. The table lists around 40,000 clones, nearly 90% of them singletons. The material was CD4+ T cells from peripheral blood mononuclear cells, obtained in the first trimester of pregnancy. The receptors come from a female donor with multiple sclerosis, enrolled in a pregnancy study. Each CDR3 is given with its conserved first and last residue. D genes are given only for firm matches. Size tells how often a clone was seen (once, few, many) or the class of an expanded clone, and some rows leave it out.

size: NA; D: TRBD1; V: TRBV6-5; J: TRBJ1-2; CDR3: CASTRGSYDYGYTF; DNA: TGTGCCAGCACCAGGGGGAGTTACGACTATGGCTACACCTTC
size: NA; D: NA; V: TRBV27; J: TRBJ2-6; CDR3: CASRSSGMTSGANVLTF; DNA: TGTGCCAGCAGAAGTAGCGGTATGACCTCTGGGGCCAACGTCCTGACTTTC
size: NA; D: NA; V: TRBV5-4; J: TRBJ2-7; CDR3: CASSFTAGPEQYF; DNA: TGTGCCAGCAGCTTCACCGCAGGGCCCGAGCAGTACTTC
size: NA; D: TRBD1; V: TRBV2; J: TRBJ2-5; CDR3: CASSDSGRGKETQYF; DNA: TGTGCCAGCAGTGACTCTGGCAGGGGGAAGGAGACCCAGTACTTC
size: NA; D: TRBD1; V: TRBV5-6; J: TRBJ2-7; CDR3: CASSLTDRDRGEQYF; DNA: TGTGCCAGCAGCTTAACAGACCGGGACAGAGGCGAGCAGTACTTC
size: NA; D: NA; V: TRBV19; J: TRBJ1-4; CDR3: CASSRVEEKLFF; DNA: TGTGCCAGTTCCAGGGTGGAAGAAAAACTGTTTTTT
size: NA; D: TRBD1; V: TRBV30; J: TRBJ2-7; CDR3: CAWTLGQGPYEQYF; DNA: TGTGCCTGGACCCTCGGACAGGGACCCTACGAGCAGTACTTC
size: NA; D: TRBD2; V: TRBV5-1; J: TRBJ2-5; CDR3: CASSLDLAGGPQTQYF; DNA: TGCGCCAGCAGCTTGGACCTAGCGGGAGGGCCCCAGACCCAGTACTTC
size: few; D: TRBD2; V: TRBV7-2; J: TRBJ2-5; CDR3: CASSRNLAGGWQETQYF; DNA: TGTGCCAGCAGCCGCAACCTAGCGGGAGGGTGGCAAGAGACCCAGTACTTC
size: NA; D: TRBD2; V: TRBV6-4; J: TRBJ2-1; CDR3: CASSSTAGGPYNEQFF; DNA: TGTGCCAGCAGTTCCACCGCGGGAGGGCCGTACAATGAGCAGTTCTTC
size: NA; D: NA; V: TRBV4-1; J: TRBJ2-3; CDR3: CASSQGLDTDTQYF; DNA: TGCGCCAGCAGCCAAGGACTAGACACAGATACGCAGTATTTT
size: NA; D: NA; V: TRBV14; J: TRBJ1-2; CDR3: CASSHGGTGYTF; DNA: TGTGCCAGCAGCCACGGGGGGACTGGCTACACCTTC
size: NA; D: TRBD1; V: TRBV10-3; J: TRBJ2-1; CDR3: CAVNRGQAYNEQFF; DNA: TGTGCCGTGAACAGGGGCCAAGCTTACAATGAGCAGTTCTTC
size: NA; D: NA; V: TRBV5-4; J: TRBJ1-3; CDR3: CASSLARGPGAGNTIYF; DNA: TGTGCCAGCAGCTTGGCCAGAGGGCCGGGGGCTGGAAACACCATATATTTT
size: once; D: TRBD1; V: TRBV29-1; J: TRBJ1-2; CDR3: CSGGTGEGYTF; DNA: TGCAGCGGCGGTACAGGGGAGGGCTACACCTTC
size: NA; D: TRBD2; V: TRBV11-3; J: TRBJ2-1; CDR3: CASSFESAGVYNEQFF; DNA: TGTGCCAGCAGCTTCGAGTCTGCGGGAGTCTACAATGAGCAGTTCTTC
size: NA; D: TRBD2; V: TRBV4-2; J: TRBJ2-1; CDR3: CASSPWTSGSIWNEQFF; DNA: TGTGCCAGCAGCCCGTGGACTAGCGGGAGCATCTGGAATGAGCAGTTCTTC
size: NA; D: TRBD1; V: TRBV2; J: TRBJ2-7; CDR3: CASSFRGSLYEQYF; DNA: TGTGCCAGCAGCTTCAGGGGGTCCCTCTACGAGCAGTACTTC
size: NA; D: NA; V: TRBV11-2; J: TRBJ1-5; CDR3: CASSLNLEPQHF; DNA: TGTGCCAGCAGCCTAAACCTGGAGCCCCAGCATTTT
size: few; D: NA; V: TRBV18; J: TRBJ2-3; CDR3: CASSQTWSGATDTQYF; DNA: TGTGCCAGCTCACAGACCTGGAGCGGAGCCACAGATACGCAGTATTTT
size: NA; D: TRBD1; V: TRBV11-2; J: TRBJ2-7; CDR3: CASSLAGGSYEQYF; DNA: TGTGCCAGCAGCTTAGCAGGGGGAAGCTACGAGCAGTACTTC
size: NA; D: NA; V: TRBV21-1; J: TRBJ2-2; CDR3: CASSKGAKINTGELFF; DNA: TGTGCCAGCAGCAAAGGAGCCAAGATTAACACCGGGGAGCTGTTTTTT
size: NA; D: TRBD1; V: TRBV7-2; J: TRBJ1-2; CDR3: CASSLPTGWLNYGYTF; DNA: TGTGCCAGCAGCTTACCGACAGGGTGGCTGAACTATGGCTACACCTTC
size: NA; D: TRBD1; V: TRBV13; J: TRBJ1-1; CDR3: CASSPYRGTEAFF; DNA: TGTGCCAGCAGCCCATACAGGGGGACTGAAGCTTTCTTT
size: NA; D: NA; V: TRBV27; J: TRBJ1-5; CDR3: CASSGGGVTQHF; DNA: TGTGCCAGCAGCGGGGGGGGTGTGACCCAGCATTTT